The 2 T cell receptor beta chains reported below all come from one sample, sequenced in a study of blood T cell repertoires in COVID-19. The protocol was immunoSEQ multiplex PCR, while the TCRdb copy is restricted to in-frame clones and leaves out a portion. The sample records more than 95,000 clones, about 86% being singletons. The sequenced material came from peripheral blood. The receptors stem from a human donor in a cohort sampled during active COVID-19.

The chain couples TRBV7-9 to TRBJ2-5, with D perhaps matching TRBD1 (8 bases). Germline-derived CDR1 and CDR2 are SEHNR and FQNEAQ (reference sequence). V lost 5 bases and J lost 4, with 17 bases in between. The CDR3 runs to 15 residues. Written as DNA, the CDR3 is TGTGCCAGCAGCCCTCAACAGGGGGGGACAGAGACCCAGTACTTC. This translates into CASSPQQGGTETQYF. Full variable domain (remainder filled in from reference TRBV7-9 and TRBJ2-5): DTGVSQNPRHKITKRGQNVTFRCDPISEHNRLYWYRQTLGQGPEFLTYFQNEAQLEKSRLLSDRFSAERPKGSFSTLEIQRTEQGDSAMYLCASSPQQGGTETQYFGPGTRLLVL.

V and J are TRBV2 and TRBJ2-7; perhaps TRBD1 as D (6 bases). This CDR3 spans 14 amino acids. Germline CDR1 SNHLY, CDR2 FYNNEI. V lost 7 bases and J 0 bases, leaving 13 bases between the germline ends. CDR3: CASTPGVPSYEQYF. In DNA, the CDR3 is TGTGCCAGCACCCCAGGGGTCCCCTCCTACGAGCAGTACTTC.